The 13 T cell receptor beta chains presented below share a single source sample, sequenced in a study of CXCR3 chemokines and chemotherapy response in bladder cancer. TCRdb called the PCR reads again in MiXCR, with one record for every CDR3 protein. Altogether 13,000 or so distinct CDR3 sequences are present, under 15% being singletons, with the ten largest covering approximately 26%. The specimen was taken from a patient whose treatment included neoadjuvant chemotherapy. The receptor set was obtained from a human donor with bladder cancer that did not respond to neoadjuvant chemotherapy.

This clonotype has only a few counts. The chain joins TRBV2 to TRBJ2-2; D uncertain. V was shortened by 0 bases and J by 6 bases, with 11 bases between the two germline ends. The CDR3 has 15 amino acids. CDR1 and CDR2 from the germline V gene are SNHLY and FYNNEI. CDR3 nucleotide sequence: TGTGCCAGCAGTGAAGCGAGGCCCAATGCCGGGGAGCTGTTTTTT. It codes for CASSEARPNAGELFF.

In its sample, this clonotype was seen many times. The V gene is TRBV19, the J gene TRBJ1-4; 10 bases line up with TRBD1. Germline V gene sequence: CDR1 LNHDA, CDR2 SQIVND (reference sequence). CDR3 length: 14 amino acids. Trimming took 5 bases from V and 7 from J; bases not matched to a gene: 4. The CDR3 DNA reads as TGTGCCAGTAGTTGGACAGGGGGAGGTGAAAAACTGTTTTTT. Translated: CASSWTGGGEKLFF.

Sample share makes this clonotype medium-sized. This sequence joins TRBV6-6 and TRBJ1-1, with 7 bases that match TRBD1. J lost 1 base, V lost 7 bases, and 3 bases had no gene match. Germline V gene data show CDR1 as MNHNY and CDR2 as SVGAGI (reference sequence). The CDR3 consists of 13 residues. The CDR3 DNA is TGTGCCAGCACCCGGACAGGGAACACTGAAGCTTTCTTT. Protein product: CASTRTGNTEAFF.

The rearrangement links TRBV28 to TRBJ2-1; D gene unclear. V lost 6 bases and J 7 bases, leaving 10 bases between the germline ends. CDR1 and CDR2 from the germline V gene are MDHEN and SYDVKM. This CDR3 has 12 amino acids. DNA of the CDR3: TGTGCCAGCAGGGACGTCCAGAATGAGCAGTTCTTC. This sequence encodes CASRDVQNEQFF.

This clonotype was seen a single time. V gene TRBV11-2 combines with J gene TRBJ1-2; a weak D match, TRBD1 (5 bases). Germline loops: CDR1 SGHAT, CDR2 FQNNGV. V was cut by 4 bases and J by 8 bases, with 20 bases left in between. This CDR3 comprises 15 residues. CDR3 in amino acids: CASSSHPGAGEGYTF. The CDR3 DNA reads as TGTGCCAGCAGCTCACACCCCGGGGCTGGTGAGGGCTACACCTTC.

In this sample, this clonotype turned up many times. The chain recombines TRBV6-1 with TRBJ2-1, with D unresolved. Germline values: CDR1 MNHNS, CDR2 SASEGT. Trimming took 7 bases from V and 7 from J, leaving 8 bases between them. This CDR3 contains 11 residues. CDR3 DNA sequence: TGTGCCAGCACACGTAGGAATGAGCAGTTCTTC. Protein product: CASTRRNEQFF.

This clonotype was seen repeatedly, ten times or more. The chain employs TRBV19 and TRBJ2-7; maybe TRBD2 (5 bases). V lost 2 bases and J 3 bases, leaving 14 bases between the germline ends. The CDR3 consists of 15 residues. Germline CDR1 and CDR2: LNHDA and SQIVND (reference sequence). In DNA form, the CDR3 reads TGTGCCAGTAGTATAAGCAGGACTCCTGACTACGAGCAGTACTTC. Its protein is CASSISRTPDYEQYF.

This clonotype showed up many times. V usage is TRBV12-3 or TRBV12-4 and J usage is TRBJ1-1, with 9 bases lining up with TRBD1. V lost 5 bases to trimming and J lost 5 bases; unmatched junction nucleotides: 6. The CDR3 extends over 14 amino acids. CDR3 DNA sequence: TGTGCCAGCAGTCTACAGGGGGCAAGTACTGAAGCTTTCTTT. Its protein is CASSLQGASTEAFF.

This clonotype was observed at least ten times. This chain joins TRBV5-6 and TRBJ2-3, with TRBD2 matching over 11 bases. The CDR3 loop spans 17 amino acids. V gave up 0 bases and J gave up 5 bases; unmatched junction bases: 8. CDR1 is SGHDT, CDR2 YYEEEE, per germline. The CDR3 DNA reads TGTGCCAGCAGCTTGGGACTTAGCGGGGGGGAGGGAGATACGCAGTATTTT. This encodes CASSLGLSGGEGDTQYF.

In this sample, this clonotype turned up a few times. The rearrangement joins TRBV19 to TRBJ1-2, with D unclear. CDR3 length equals 12 residues. CDR1 is LNHDA and CDR2 is SQIVND in the germline V gene (reference sequence). The V gene lost 5 bases and the J gene lost 5 bases, with 9 bases spanning the gap. CDR3 loop: CASSSGPYGYTF. The CDR3 DNA reads TGTGCCAGTAGTTCTGGGCCTTATGGCTACACCTTC.

This clonotype was recorded many times. The chain joins TRBV6-2 or TRBV6-3 to TRBJ1-2, with D possibly being TRBD1 (6 bases). With 6 bases removed from V and 2 bases from J, the gap between germline ends came to 19 bases. Germline values: CDR1 MNHEY, CDR2 SVGEGT. This CDR3 is 16 amino acids long. The CDR3 spells CASSHTKGGPNYGYTF. CDR3 sequence (DNA): TGTGCCAGCAGCCACACAAAGGGGGGCCCGAACTATGGCTACACCTTC.

The chain uses TRBV5-6 and TRBJ1-4, with 10 bases matching TRBD1. Germline CDR1 reads SGHDT; CDR2 reads YYEEEE. This CDR3 has 15 amino acids. The junction had 3 bases not matched to a gene; V was cut back by 0 bases and J by 7 bases. CDR3 bases: TGTGCCAGCAGCTTGGGCGGGACAGGGGTTGAAAAACTGTTTTTT. It is translated as CASSLGGTGVEKLFF.

About this clonotype: A read error is likely here: a far larger clone is one base away. V gene TRBV6-2 or TRBV6-3 combines with J gene TRBJ2-7, with 12 bases fitting TRBD2. The CDR3 consists of 14 residues. V lost 5 bases, J lost 7 bases, and 6 bases stayed unmatched. In germline, CDR1 is MNHEY, CDR2 SVGEGT. The CDR3 sequence: CASSPTSGSGEQYF. In DNA form, the CDR3 reads TGTGCCAGCAGTCCGACTAGCGGGAGTGGGGAGCAGTACTTC.